The 10 T cell receptor beta chains listed next were all sequenced from one sample in a study of cytomegalovirus exposure and HLA in healthy donors. Primers included in the PCR were 60 Vbeta and 13 Jbeta primers. Generated by immunoSEQ multiplex PCR, the TCRdb table keeps only in-frame clones and is missing some. The sample carries under 150,000 clones, roughly 78% recorded once. Specimen: PBMCs. The source is a man in his forties or fifties in good health and CMV-seropositive.

DNA for the CDR3: TGTGCCACCAGCAGAGAGGCGCCAGGGTTGACTAATGAAAAACTGTTTTTT. Translation gives CATSREAPGLTNEKLFF. This chain joins TRBV15 and TRBJ1-4; possibly TRBD1 for D (5 bases). This CDR3 is built from 17 residues. Germline CDR1 LNHNV, CDR2 YYDKDF (reference sequence). Trimming removed 0 bases from V and 2 bases from J, with 13 bases in between.

This clone was observed a handful of times. V and J are TRBV18 and TRBJ2-1, with a possible D match to TRBD2 (5 bases). Germline-derived CDR1 and CDR2 are KGHSH and LQKENI. This CDR3 has 12 amino acids. Trimming took 2 bases from V and 7 from J, leaving 6 bases between them. CDR3 residues: CASSPGGNEQFF. CDR3 bases: TGTGCCAGCTCACCAGGAGGTAATGAGCAGTTCTTC.

The genes are TRBV5-5 and TRBJ2-7; D remains ambiguous. CDR1 is SGHKS and CDR2 is YYEKEE in the germline V gene (reference sequence). V gave up 2 bases and J gave up 7 bases, with 13 bases separating them. This CDR3 contains 13 residues. CDR3 residues: CASSFGSLGEQYF. CDR3 coding DNA: TGTGCCAGCAGCTTCGGGTCCCTAGGTGAGCAGTACTTC.

J is TRBJ1-2 and V is TRBV7-2; D ambiguous. The CDR3 has 14 amino acids. CDR1 SGHTA and CDR2 FQGNSA come from the germline V gene. Between the trimmed V and J ends, which lost 4 bases and 4 bases, there was a span of 13 bases. The CDR3 is CASSSDAGRYGYTF. Here the CDR3 DNA reads TGTGCCAGCAGCTCTGACGCTGGGCGCTATGGCTACACCTTC.

The rearrangement links TRBV18 to TRBJ1-4; 8 bases match TRBD1. From germline, CDR1 is KGHSH and CDR2 LQKENI. The CDR3 runs to 15 residues. V was clipped by 3 bases and J by 5 bases; unmatched bases: 5. The CDR3 coding sequence is TGTGCCAGCTCACCCTGGGGACAGGCGAATGAAAAACTGTTTTTT. It translates to CASSPWGQANEKLFF. Based on the CDR3 plus reference TRBV18 and TRBJ1-4, the full variable domain is NAGVMQNPRHLVRRRGQEARLRCSPMKGHSHVYWYRQLPEEGLKFMVYLQKENIIDESGMPKERFSAEFPKEGPSILRIQQVVRGDSAAYFCASSPWGQANEKLFFGSGTQLSVL.

As for this clone: An end of the junction does not agree with germline; a read error may underlie this. CDR3 in amino acids: CSSSLQDSNQPQHF. DNA of the CDR3: TGTTCCAGCAGCTTACAGGATAGCAATCAGCCCCAGCATTTT. J is TRBJ1-5 and V is TRBV7-9, with D tentatively TRBD1 (5 bases). Germline lookup yields CDR1 SEHNR and CDR2 FQNEAQ (reference sequence). The CDR3 spans 14 residues.

This chain joins TRBV28 and TRBJ1-2, with TRBD1 matching over 8 bases. V shed 8 bases and J 8 bases; nucleotides not matched to a gene: 10. Germline CDR1 MDHEN, CDR2 SYDVKM. The CDR3 sequence is 13 residues long. CDR3 DNA sequence: TGTGCCAGCCGGGCAGGACAGGGAGGAGGCTACACCTTC. Its translation is CASRAGQGGGYTF.

The chain joins TRBV7-2 to TRBJ1-4; D gene unclear. Trimming left V 5 bases short and J 8 bases short, with 15 bases between. Germline loops: CDR1 SGHTA, CDR2 FQGNSA. The CDR3 has 14 residues. As DNA, the CDR3 is TGTGCCAGCAGCCTCCCAGGCCGAGTGGAAAAACTGTTTTTT. The encoded protein is CASSLPGRVEKLFF.

This clone showed up just a few times. The genes are TRBV6-1 and TRBJ2-3; a possible D gene is TRBD1 (6 bases). Germline V gene sequence: CDR1 MNHNS, CDR2 SASEGT. The CDR3 contains 14 residues. With 10 bases removed from V and 2 bases from J, the gap between germline ends came to 16 bases. The CDR3 DNA reads TGTGCCATCAAAACAGGGATTCACACAGATACGCAGTATTTT. This gives the protein CAIKTGIHTDTQYF.

The chain combines TRBV7-7 with TRBJ2-7, with a tentative D call TRBD1 (6 bases). Trimming stripped 5 bases from V and 6 bases from J, with 14 bases between. The CDR3 totals 13 residues. Germline V lookup: CDR1 SSHAT, CDR2 FNYEAQ (reference sequence). As DNA, the CDR3 is TGTGCCAGCAGCCCAACAGGGTCGGGCGAGCAGTACTTC. Encoded protein: CASSPTGSGEQYF.